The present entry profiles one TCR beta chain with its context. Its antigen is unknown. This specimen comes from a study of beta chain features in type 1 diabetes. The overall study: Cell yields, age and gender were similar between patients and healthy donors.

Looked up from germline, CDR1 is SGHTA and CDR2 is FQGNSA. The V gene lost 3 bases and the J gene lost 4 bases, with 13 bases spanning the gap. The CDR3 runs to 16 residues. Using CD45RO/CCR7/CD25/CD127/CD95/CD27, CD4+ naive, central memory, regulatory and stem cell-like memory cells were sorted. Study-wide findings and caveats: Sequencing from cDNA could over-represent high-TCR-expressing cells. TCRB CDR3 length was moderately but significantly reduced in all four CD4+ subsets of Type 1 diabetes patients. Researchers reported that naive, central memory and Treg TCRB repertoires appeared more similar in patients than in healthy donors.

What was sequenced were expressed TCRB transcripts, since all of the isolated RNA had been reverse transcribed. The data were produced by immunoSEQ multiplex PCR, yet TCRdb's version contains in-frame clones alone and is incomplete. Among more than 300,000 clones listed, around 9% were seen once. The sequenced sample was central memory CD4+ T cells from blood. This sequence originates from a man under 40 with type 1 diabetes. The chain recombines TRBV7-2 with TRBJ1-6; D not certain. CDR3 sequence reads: CASSFGGTAYNSPLHF. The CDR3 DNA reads TGTGCCAGCAGCTTCGGCGGAACAGCTTATAATTCACCCCTCCACTTT.